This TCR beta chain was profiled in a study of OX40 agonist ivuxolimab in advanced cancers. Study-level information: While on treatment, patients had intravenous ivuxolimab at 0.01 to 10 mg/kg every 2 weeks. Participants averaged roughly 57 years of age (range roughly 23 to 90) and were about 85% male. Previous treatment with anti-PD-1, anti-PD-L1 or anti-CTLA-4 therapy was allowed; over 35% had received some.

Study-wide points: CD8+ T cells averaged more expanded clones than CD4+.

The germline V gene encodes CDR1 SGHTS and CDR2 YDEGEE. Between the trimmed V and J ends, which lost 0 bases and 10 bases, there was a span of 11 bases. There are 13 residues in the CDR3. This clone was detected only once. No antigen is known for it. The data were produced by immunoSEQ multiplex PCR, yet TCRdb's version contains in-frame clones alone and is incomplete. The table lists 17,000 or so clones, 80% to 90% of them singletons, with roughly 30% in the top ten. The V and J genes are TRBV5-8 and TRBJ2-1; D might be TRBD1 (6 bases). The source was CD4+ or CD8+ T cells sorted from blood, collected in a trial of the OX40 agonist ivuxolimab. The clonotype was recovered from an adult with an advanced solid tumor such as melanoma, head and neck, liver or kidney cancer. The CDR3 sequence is CASSLGGPMEQFF. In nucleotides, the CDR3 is TGTGCCAGCAGCTTGGGGGGGCCGATGGAGCAGTTCTTC.